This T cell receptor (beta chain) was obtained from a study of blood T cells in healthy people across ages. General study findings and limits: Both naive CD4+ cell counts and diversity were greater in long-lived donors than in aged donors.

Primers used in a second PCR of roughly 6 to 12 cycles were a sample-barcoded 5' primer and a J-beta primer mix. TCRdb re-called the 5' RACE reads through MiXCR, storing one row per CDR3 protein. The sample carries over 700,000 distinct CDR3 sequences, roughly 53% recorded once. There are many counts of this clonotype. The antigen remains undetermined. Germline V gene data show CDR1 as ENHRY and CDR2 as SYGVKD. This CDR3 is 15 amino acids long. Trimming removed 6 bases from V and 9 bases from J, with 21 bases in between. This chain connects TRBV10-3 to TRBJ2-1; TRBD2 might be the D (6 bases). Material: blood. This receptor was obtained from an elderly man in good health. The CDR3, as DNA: TGTGCCATCAGAGACGGGCGGGGTTCCACCAGTGAGCAGTTCTTC. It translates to CAIRDGRGSTSEQFF.